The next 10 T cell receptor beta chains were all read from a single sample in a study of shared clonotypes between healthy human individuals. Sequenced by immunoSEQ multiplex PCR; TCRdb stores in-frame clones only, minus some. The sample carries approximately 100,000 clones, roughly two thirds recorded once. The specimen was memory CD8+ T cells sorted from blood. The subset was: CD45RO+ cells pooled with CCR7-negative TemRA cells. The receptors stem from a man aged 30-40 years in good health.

The CDR3, as DNA: TGCAGCGTTGTCGTGAACACTGAAGCTTTCTTT. Its protein product is CSVVVNTEAFF. The chain links TRBV29-1 to TRBJ1-1; D call uncertain. V was trimmed by 4 bases and J by 0 bases, leaving 3 bases between them. The CDR3 is 11 residues long. Germline CDR1 SQVTM, CDR2 ANQGSEA. The entire variable domain, with the rest obtained from reference TRBV29-1 and TRBJ1-1, is as follows: SAVISQKPSRDICQRGTSLTIQCQVDSQVTMMFWYRQQPGQSLTLIATANQGSEATYESGFVIDKFPISRPNLTFSTLTVSNMSPEDSSIYLCSVVVNTEAFFGQGTRLTVV.

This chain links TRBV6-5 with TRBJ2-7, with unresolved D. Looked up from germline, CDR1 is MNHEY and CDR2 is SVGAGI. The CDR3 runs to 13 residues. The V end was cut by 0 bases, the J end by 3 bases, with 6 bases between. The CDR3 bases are TGTGCCAGCAGTTACTCGGGTGACTACGAGCAGTACTTC. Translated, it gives CASSYSGDYEQYF.

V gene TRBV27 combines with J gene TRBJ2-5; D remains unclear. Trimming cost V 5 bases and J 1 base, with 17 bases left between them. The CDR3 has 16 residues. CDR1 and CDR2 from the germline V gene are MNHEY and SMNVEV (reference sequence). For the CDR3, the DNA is TGTGCCAGCAGTCTAAACGCCGGGTCTCGCCAAGAGACCCAGTACTTC. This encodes CASSLNAGSRQETQYF.

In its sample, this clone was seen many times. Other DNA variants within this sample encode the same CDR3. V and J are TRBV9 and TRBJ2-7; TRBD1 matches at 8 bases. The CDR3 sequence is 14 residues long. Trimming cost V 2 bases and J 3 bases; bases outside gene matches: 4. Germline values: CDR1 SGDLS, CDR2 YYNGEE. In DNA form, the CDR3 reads TGTGCCAGCAGCGTCGGAGGACAGGGCTACGAGCAGTACTTC. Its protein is CASSVGGQGYEQYF.

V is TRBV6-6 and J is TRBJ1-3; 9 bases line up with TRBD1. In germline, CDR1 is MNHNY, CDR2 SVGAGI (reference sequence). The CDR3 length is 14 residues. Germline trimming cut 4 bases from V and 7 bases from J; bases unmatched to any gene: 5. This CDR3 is CASSSWTGANTIYF. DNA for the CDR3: TGTGCCAGCAGTTCTTGGACAGGGGCGAACACCATATATTTT.

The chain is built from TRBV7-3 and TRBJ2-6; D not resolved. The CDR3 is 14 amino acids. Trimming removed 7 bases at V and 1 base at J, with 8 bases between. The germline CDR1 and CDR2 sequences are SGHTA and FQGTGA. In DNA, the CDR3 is TGTGCCAGCAAACTGGGATCTGGGGCCAACGTCCTGACTTTC. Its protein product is CASKLGSGANVLTF.

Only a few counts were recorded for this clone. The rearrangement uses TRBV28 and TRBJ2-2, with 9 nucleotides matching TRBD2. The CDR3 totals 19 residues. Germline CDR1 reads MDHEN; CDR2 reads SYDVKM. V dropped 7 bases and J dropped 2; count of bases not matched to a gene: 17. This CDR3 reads CASTSYGLAGSLNTGELFF. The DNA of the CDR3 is TGTGCCAGCACCTCCTATGGGCTAGCGGGATCACTTAACACCGGGGAGCTGTTTTTT.

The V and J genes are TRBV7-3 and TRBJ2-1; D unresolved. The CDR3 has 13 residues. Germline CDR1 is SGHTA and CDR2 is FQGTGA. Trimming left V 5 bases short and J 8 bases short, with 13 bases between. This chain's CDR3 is CASSQPGSHEQFF. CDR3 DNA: TGTGCCAGCAGCCAGCCGGGTTCTCATGAGCAGTTCTTC.

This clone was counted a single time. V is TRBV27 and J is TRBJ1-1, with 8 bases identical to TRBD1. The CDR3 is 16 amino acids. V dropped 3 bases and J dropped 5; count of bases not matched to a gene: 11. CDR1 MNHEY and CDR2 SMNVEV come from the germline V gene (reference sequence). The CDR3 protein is CASSFLSGQGRTEAFF. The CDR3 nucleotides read TGTGCCAGCAGTTTCCTCTCAGGACAGGGCAGAACTGAAGCTTTCTTT.

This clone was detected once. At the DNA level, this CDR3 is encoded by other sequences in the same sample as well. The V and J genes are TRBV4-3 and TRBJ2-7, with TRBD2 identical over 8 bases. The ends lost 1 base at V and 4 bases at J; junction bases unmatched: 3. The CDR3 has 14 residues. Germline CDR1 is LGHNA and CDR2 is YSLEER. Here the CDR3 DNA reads TGCGCCAGCAGCCAAGGACTAGCGTCGTACGAGCAGTACTTC. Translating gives CASSQGLASYEQYF.